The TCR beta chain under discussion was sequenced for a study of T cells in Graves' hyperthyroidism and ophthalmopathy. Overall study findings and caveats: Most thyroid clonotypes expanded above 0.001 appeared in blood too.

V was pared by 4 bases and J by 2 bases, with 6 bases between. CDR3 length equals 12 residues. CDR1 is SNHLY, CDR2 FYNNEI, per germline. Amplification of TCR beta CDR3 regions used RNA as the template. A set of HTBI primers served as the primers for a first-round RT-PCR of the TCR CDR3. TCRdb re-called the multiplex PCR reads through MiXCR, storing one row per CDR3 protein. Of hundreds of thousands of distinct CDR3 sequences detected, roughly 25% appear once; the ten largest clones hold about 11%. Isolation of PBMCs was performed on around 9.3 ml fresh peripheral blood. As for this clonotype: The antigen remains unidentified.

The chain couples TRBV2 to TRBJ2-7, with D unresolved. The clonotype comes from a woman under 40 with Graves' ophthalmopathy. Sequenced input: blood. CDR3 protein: CASSVPAYEQYF. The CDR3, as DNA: TGTGCCAGCAGTGTACCCGCCTACGAGCAGTACTTC.